Included here is one TCR beta chain sequence, with context. The data belong to a study of CD8 T cells in Susac syndrome. The RNA input was roughly 0.45 to 1 ug, and it was reverse transcribed with random hexamers. TCRdb ran MiXCR on the immunoSEQ multiplex PCR reads and lists one entry per CDR3 protein. The table has under 250,000 distinct CDR3 sequences, roughly 93% seen once. From germline, CDR1 is SGDLS and CDR2 YYNGEE. V lost 4 bases and J 2 bases, leaving 12 bases between the germline ends. This CDR3 is built from 15 residues. This chain joins TRBV9 and TRBJ2-2, with a tentative D call TRBD1 (6 bases). The material sequenced was CD4+ T cells from PBMCs. The sequence came from a human donor with Susac syndrome. Written as DNA, the CDR3 is TGTGCCAGCAGCTCCGGACAGCTTAACACCGGGGAGCTGTTTTTT. Translating it yields CASSSGQLNTGELFF. The variable domain in full, with the rest retrieved from reference TRBV9 and TRBJ2-2, is DSGVTQTPKHLITATGQRVTLRCSPRSGDLSVYWYQQSLDQGLQFLIQYYNGEERAKGNILERFSAQQFPDLHSELNLSSLELGDSALYFCASSSGQLNTGELFFGEGSRLTVL.